The 10 T cell receptor beta chains listed next were all sequenced from one sample in a study of cytomegalovirus exposure and HLA in healthy donors. The PCR had 60 Vbeta and 13 Jbeta primers. Measured with immunoSEQ multiplex PCR; TCRdb has only the in-frame clones, and not every one. The sample yields about 130,000 clones, nearly 80% seen once. Sequenced input: PBMCs. These TCRs come from a male donor in good health and CMV-seronegative.

The chain carries TRBV30 and TRBJ2-1; tentatively, D is TRBD1 (5 bases). The CDR3 totals 13 residues. Germline assignment: CDR1 GTSNPN and CDR2 SVGIG (reference sequence). Between the trimmed V and J ends, which lost 1 base and 5 bases, there was a span of 9 bases. In nucleotides, the CDR3 is TGTGCCTGGAGTGCGACAGAAAACAATGAGCAGTTCTTC. Residues: CAWSATENNEQFF.

The gene calls are TRBV7-9 and TRBJ2-2; maybe TRBD2 (5 bases). Trimming took 5 bases from V and 6 from J, leaving 19 bases between them. Germline V gene sequence: CDR1 SEHNR, CDR2 FQNEAQ (reference sequence). The CDR3 is 16 residues long. The DNA for the CDR3 is TGTGCCAGCAGCCCTACCCTGTCAGCCGGGGCCGGGGAGCTGTTTTTT. Translation gives CASSPTLSAGAGELFF.

Concerning this clone itself: A junction end diverges from the germline sequence, so it may reflect a read error. The genes are TRBV7-7 and TRBJ2-2, with 11 nucleotides matching TRBD2. From germline, CDR1 is SSHAT and CDR2 FNYEAQ (reference sequence). The CDR3 contains 16 residues. CDR3 coding DNA: TGTGCTAGCAGCCCAGGGCTAGCGGGGGGCACCGGGGAGCTGTTTTTT. This gives the protein CASSPGLAGGTGELFF.

This clone was seen a few times. The chain has TRBV6-5 and TRBJ1-3; D perhaps matches TRBD1 (5 bases). CDR1 and CDR2 from the germline V gene are MNHEY and SVGAGI. The germline V and J ends were trimmed by 7 bases and 4 bases, with 11 bases remaining between them. This CDR3 contains 13 residues. The CDR3 here is CASTAAGGNTIYF. CDR3 in DNA: TGTGCCAGCACCGCCGCAGGGGGAAACACCATATATTTT.

CDR3 in amino acids: CASSSQGRGIGTEAFF. The CDR3 DNA is TGTGCCAGCAGCTCCCAAGGGCGGGGAATAGGCACTGAAGCTTTCTTT. The rearrangement uses TRBV11-2 and TRBJ1-1; D call uncertain. The CDR3 loop spans 16 amino acids. Germline V gives CDR1 SGHAT, CDR2 FQNNGV. Trimming took off 4 bases at V and 4 bases at J, with 19 bases between the two ends. The full variable domain, rest sourced from reference TRBV11-2 and TRBJ1-1, is EAGVAQSPRYKIIEKRQSVAFWCNPISGHATLYWYQQILGQGPKLLIQFQNNGVVDDSQLPKDRFSAERLKGVDSTLKIQPAKLEDSAVYLCASSSQGRGIGTEAFFGQGTRLTVV.

V is TRBV7-2 and J is TRBJ2-5; unclear D gene. Matching the DNA end better, TRBJ2-7 makes the J call doubtful. The germline V gene has CDR1 SGHTA and CDR2 FQGNSA. This CDR3 region has 14 residues. This chain's CDR3 is CASSRAMISYEQYF. The CDR3 DNA reads TGTGCCAGCAGCCGCGCTATGATCTCCTACGAGCAGTACTTC.

The rearrangement links TRBV2 to TRBJ2-7; 10 bases are shared with TRBD1. The CDR3 is made up of 11 amino acids. V dropped 4 bases and J dropped 10; count of bases not matched to a gene: 1. CDR1 and CDR2 from the germline V gene are SNHLY and FYNNEI. The CDR3: CASSGQGAQYF. CDR3 coding DNA: TGTGCCAGCAGTGGACAGGGGGCCCAGTACTTC. Variable domain in full (rest from reference TRBV2 and TRBJ2-7): EPEVTQTPSHQVTQMGQEVILRCVPISNHLYFYWYRQILGQKVEFLVSFYNNEISEKSEIFDDQFSVERPDGSNFTLKIRSTKLEDSAMYFCASSGQGAQYFGPGTRLTVT.

The chain uses TRBV10-3 and TRBJ1-1, with D perhaps matching TRBD1 (6 bases). Trimming stripped 3 bases from V and 5 bases from J, with 16 bases between. This CDR3 is 15 amino acids long. The germline V gene has CDR1 ENHRY and CDR2 SYGVKD. The chain's CDR3 is CAISDPSGDGTEAFF. The CDR3 nucleotides read TGTGCCATCAGTGACCCATCAGGGGATGGGACTGAAGCTTTCTTT.

V gene TRBV25-1 combines with J gene TRBJ1-4; tentatively, D is TRBD1 (6 bases). Germline CDR1 and CDR2: MGHDK and SYGVNS. The CDR3 has 16 residues. V shed 4 bases and J shed 2 bases, with 14 bases lying between them. CDR3 in amino acids: CASSAPGGHTNEKLFF. The CDR3 nucleotides read TGTGCCAGCAGTGCCCCTGGGGGCCACACTAATGAAAAACTGTTTTTT.

The sample holds one count of this clone. The V gene is TRBV5-6, the J gene TRBJ2-7, with D possibly TRBD1 on 6 matching bases. V shed 4 bases and J shed 0 bases, with 17 bases lying between them. The V gene's germline CDR1 is SGHDT and CDR2 YYEEEE. This CDR3 is 16 amino acids long. As DNA, the CDR3 is TGTGCCAGCAGCGGGGCTAGCCAGGGGTTCTCCTACGAGCAGTACTTC. Translated: CASSGASQGFSYEQYF.